This T cell receptor (beta chain) was sequenced for a study of metastatic and nonmetastatic thyroid tumors. Study background: It was across blood and tumor or nodule tissue from malignant and benign thyroid patients that repertoires were compared. Study observations and caveats: According to reports, the diversity of TCR beta was significantly higher in malignant thyroid tumors than in benign nodules, and this held in both blood and tumor samples.

All patients were untreated before thyroid surgery. TCRdb recomputed clones from the PCR reads via MiXCR. The table has fewer than 5,500 clones, approximately 40% seen once. Comments on this clone: The antigen remains unidentified.

The CDR3 loop spans 15 amino acids. CDR1 and CDR2 from the germline V gene are MGHRA and YSYEKL. V gave up 3 bases and J gave up 0 bases, with 10 bases separating them. This clonotype originated in a female donor with papillary thyroid cancer or a benign thyroid nodule (not recorded which). Some clones in this sample may be carry-over from other donors' samples. Specimen: adjacent normal tissue. V and J are TRBV4-1 and TRBJ2-3; D is unclear. This chain's CDR3 is CASSQYHPSTDTQYF. CDR3 in DNA: TGCGCCAGCAGCCAGTACCATCCTAGCACAGATACGCAGTATTTT.